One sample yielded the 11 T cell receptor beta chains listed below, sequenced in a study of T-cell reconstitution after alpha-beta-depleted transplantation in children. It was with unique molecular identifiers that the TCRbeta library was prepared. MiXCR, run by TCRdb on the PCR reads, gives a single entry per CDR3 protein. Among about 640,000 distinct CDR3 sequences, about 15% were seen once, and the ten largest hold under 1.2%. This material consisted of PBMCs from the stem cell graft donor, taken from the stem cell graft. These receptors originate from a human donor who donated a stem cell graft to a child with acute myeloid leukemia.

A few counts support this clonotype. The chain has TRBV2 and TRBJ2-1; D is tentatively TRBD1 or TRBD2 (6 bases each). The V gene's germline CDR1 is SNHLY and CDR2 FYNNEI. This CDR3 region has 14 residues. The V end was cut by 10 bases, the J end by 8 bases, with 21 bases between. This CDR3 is CATPTGAGGDEQFF. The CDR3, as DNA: TGTGCCACCCCGACGGGGGCAGGAGGGGATGAGCAGTTCTTC.

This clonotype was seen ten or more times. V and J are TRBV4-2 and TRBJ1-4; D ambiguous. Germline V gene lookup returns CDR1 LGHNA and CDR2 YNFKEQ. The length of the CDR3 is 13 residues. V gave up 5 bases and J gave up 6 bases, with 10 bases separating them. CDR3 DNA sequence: TGTGCCAGCAGCTCGCACGGTGATGAAAAACTGTTTTTT. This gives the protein CASSSHGDEKLFF.

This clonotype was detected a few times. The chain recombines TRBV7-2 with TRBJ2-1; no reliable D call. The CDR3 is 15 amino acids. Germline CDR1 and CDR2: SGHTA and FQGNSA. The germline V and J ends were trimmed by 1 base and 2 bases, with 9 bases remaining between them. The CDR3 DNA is TGTGCCAGCAGCTTAGATTCAGGACCCTACAATGAGCAGTTCTTC. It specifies CASSLDSGPYNEQFF.

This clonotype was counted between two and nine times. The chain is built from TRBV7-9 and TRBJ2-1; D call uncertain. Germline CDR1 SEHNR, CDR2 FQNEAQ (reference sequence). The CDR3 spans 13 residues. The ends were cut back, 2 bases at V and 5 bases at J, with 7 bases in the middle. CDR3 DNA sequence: TGTGCCAGCAGCTTACCCCTTCACAATGAGCAGTTCTTC. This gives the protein CASSLPLHNEQFF. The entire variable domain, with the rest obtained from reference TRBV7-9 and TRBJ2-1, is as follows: DTGVSQNPRHKITKRGQNVTFRCDPISEHNRLYWYRQTLGQGPEFLTYFQNEAQLEKSRLLSDRFSAERPKGSFSTLEIQRTEQGDSAMYLCASSLPLHNEQFFGPGTRLTVL.

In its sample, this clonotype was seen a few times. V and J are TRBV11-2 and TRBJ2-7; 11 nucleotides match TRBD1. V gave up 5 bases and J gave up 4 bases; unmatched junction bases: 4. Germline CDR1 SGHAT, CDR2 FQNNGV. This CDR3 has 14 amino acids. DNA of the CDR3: TGTGCCAGCAGCAGGGACAGGGGGGAGTACGAGCAGTACTTC. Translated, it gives CASSRDRGEYEQYF.

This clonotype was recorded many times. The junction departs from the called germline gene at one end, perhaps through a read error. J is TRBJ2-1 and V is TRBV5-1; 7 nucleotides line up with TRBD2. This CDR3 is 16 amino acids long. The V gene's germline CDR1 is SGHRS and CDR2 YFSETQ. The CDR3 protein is CASSLSSGGSYNEQFF. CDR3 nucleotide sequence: TGTGCCAGCAGCTTATCCTCGGGAGGCTCCTACAATGAGCAGTTCTTC.

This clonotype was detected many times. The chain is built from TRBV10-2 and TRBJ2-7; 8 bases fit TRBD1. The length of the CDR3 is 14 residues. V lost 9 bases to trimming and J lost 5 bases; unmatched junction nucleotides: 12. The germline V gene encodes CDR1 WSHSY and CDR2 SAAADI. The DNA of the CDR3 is TGCGCCAGTCCCAATTCAGGGGGCTGTAACGAGCAGTACGTC. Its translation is CASPNSGGCNEQYV.

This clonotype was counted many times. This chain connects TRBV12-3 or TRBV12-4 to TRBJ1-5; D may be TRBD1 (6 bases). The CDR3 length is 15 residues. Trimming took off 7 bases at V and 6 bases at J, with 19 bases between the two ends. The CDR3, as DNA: TGTGCCAGCACCTCACAGGGTGAGCCAGGTCAGCCCCAGCATTTT. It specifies CASTSQGEPGQPQHF.

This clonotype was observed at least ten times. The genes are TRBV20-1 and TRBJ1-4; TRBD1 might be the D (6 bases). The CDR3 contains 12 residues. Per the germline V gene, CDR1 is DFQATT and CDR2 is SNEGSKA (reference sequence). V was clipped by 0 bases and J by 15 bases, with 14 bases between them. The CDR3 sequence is CSARDRGRGMFF. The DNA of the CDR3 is TGCAGTGCTAGAGACCGAGGCAGGGGAATGTTTTTT.

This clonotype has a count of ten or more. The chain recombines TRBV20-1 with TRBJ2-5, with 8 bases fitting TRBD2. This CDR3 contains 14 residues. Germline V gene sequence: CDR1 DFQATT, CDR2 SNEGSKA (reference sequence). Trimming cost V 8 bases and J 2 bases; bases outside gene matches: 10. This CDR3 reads CSCPTSGDQETQYF. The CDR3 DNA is TGCAGTTGCCCCACTAGCGGTGATCAAGAGACCCAGTACTTC.

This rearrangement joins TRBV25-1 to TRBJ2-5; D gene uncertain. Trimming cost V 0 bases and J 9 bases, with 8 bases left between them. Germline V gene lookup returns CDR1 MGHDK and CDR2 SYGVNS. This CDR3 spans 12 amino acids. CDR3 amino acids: CASSEYPEPQYF. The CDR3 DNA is TGTGCCAGCAGTGAATATCCCGAGCCCCAGTACTTC.